This T cell receptor beta chain was captured in a study of cytotoxic CD8 clonotypes in ibrutinib-treated CLL. Study information: Responses: roughly 25 partial, 2 complete; after median around 68 months, about 15 stayed remitted, approximately twelve progressed. Each sample contained, on average, roughly 280,000 productive templates and 80,000 to 95,000 productive rearrangements.

Comment on this clone: Its antigen remains unidentified.

From germline, CDR1 is SGHRS and CDR2 YFSETQ. The CDR3 loop spans 17 amino acids. The V end lost 5 bases, the J end lost 0 bases, and 20 bases lay between the germline ends. Extraction of approximately 2 micrograms of genomic DNA from cryopreserved PBMCs supplied material for TCR beta libraries. TCRdb keeps only in-frame clones here, not all; method: immunoSEQ multiplex PCR. The top ten hold approximately 50% of the sample, which has tens of thousands of clones, 55% to 75% seen once. Findings and limits, study-wide: At baseline, clonality was higher than in age-matched healthy donors and correlated with CD8+ counts.

The sequenced sample was PBMCs, obtained after 24 months of ibrutinib treatment. The receptor was isolated from a human donor with chronic lymphocytic leukemia. The V call is TRBV5-1, the J call TRBJ1-1; D possibly corresponds to TRBD1 (6 bases). CDR3: CASRGTRTADMNTEAFF. CDR3 bases: TGCGCCAGCAGGGGGACCAGGACAGCTGATATGAACACTGAAGCTTTCTTT.